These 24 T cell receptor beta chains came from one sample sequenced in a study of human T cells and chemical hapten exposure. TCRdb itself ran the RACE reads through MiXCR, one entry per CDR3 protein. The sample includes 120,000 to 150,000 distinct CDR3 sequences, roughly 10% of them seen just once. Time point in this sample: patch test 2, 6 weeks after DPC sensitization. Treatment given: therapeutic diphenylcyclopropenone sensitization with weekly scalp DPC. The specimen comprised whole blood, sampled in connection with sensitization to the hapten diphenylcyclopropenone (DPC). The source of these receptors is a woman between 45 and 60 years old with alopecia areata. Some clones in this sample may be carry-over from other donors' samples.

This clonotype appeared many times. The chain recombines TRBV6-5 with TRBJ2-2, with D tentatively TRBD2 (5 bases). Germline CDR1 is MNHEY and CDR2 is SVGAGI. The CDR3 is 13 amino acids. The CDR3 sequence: CGAGTTNTGELFF. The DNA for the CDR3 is TGTGGGGCGGGCACTACGAACACCGGGGAGCTGTTTTTT.

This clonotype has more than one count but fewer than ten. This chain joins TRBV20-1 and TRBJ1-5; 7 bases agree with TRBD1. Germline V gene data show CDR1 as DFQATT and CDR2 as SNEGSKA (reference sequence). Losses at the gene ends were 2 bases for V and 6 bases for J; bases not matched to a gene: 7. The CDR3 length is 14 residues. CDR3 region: CSARTGTDGQPQHF. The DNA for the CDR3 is TGCAGTGCTAGAACAGGGACAGACGGTCAGCCCCAGCATTTT.

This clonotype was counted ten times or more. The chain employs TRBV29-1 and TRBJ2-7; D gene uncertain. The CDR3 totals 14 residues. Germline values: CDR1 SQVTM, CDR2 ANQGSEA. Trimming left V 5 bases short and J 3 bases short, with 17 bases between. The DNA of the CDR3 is TGCAGCGTTTTTAAACTCGGTACGAGCTACGAGCAGTACTTC. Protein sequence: CSVFKLGTSYEQYF.

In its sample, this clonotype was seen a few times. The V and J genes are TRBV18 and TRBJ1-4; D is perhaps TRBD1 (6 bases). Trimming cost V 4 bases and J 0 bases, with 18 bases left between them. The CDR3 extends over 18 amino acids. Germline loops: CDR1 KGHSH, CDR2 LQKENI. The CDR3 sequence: CASSRRSDSSATNEKLFF. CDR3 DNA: TGTGCCAGCTCACGGCGATCGGACAGCAGTGCAACTAATGAAAAACTGTTTTTT.

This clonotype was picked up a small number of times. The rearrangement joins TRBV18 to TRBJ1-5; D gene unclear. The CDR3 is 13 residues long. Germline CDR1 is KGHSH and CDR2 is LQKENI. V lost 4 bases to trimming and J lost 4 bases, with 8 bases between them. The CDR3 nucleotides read TGTGCCAGCTCACTACATGATAATCAGCCCCAGCATTTT. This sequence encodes CASSLHDNQPQHF.

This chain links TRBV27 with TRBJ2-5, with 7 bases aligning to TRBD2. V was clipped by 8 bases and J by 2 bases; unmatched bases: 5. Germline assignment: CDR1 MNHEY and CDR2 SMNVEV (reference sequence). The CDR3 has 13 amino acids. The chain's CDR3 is CASGSLAQETQYF. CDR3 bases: TGTGCCAGCGGATCACTAGCGCAAGAGACCCAGTACTTC.

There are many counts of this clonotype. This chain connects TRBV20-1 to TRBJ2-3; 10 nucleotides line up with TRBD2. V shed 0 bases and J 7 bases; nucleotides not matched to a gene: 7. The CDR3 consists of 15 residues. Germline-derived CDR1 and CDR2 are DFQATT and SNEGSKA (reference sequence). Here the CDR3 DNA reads TGCAGTGCTAGAGATCCCGGGACTAGCGCTAATACGCAGTATTTT. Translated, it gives CSARDPGTSANTQYF.

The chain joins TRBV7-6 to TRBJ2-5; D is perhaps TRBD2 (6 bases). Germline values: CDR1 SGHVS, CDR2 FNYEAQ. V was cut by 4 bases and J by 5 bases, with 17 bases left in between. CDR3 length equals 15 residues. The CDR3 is CASSSGGRPQETQYF. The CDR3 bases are TGTGCCAGCAGCTCCGGGGGTAGACCCCAGGAGACCCAGTACTTC.

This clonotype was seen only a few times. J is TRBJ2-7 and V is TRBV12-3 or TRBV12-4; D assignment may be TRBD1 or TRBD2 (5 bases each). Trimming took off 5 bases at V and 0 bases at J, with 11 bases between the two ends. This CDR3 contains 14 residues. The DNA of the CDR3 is TGTGCCAGCAGTCCTGGGGGTACCTCCTACGAGCAGTACTTC. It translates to CASSPGGTSYEQYF.

The CDR3 here is CASSFEGSPEAFF. CDR3 in DNA: TGTGCCAGCAGCTTCGAGGGGTCTCCTGAAGCTTTCTTT. J is TRBJ1-1 and V is TRBV7-8; possible D gene TRBD1, 5 bases. This CDR3 spans 13 amino acids. From germline, CDR1 is SGHVS and CDR2 FQNEAQ. V was pared by 3 bases and J by 6 bases, with 11 bases between.

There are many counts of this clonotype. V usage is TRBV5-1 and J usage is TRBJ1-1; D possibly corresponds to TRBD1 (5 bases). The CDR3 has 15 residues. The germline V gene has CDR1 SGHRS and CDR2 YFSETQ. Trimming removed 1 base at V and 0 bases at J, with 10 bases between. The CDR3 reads CASSLRAGMNTEAFF. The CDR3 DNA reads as TGCGCCAGCAGCTTGCGCGCAGGGATGAACACTGAAGCTTTCTTT.

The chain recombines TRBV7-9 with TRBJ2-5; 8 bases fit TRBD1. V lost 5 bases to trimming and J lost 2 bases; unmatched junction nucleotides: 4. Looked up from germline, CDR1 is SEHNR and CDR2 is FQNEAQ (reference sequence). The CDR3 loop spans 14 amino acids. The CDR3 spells CASSLTGVQETQYF. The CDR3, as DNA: TGTGCCAGCAGCCTGACAGGGGTGCAAGAGACCCAGTACTTC.

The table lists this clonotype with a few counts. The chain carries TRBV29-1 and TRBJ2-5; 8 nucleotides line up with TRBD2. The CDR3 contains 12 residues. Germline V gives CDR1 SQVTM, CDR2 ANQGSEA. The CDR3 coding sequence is TGCGCGGGAGGCCCGATAAGAGAGACCCAGTACTTC. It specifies CAGGPIRETQYF.

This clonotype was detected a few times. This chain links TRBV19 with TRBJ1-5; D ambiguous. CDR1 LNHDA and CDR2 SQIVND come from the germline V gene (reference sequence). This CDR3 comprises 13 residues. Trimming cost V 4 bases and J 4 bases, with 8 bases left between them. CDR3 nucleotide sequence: TGTGCCAGTAGTAGGGTAGGTAATCAGCCCCAGCATTTT. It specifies CASSRVGNQPQHF. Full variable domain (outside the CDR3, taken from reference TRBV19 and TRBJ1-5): DGGITQSPKYLFRKEGQNVTLSCEQNLNHDAMYWYRQDPGQGLRLIYYSQIVNDFQKGDIAEGYSVSREKKESFPLTVTSAQKNPTAFYLCASSRVGNQPQHFGDGTRLSIL.

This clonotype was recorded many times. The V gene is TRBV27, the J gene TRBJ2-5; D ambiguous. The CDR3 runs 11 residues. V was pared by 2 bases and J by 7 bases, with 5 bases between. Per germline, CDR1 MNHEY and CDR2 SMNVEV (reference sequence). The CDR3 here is CASSLMGTQYF. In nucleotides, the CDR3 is TGTGCCAGCAGTTTAATGGGGACCCAGTACTTC.

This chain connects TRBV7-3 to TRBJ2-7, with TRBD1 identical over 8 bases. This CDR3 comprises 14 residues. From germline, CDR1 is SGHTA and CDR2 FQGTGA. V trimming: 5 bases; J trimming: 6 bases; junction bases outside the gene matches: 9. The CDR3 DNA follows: TGTGCCAGCAGCCGCCCGGGACAGGTTTCCGAGCAGTACTTC. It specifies CASSRPGQVSEQYF. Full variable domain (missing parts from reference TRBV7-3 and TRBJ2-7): GAGVSQTPSNKVTEKGKYVELRCDPISGHTALYWYRQSLGQGPEFLIYFQGTGAADDSGLPNDRFFAVRPEGSVSTLKIQRTERGDSAVYLCASSRPGQVSEQYFGPGTRLTVT.

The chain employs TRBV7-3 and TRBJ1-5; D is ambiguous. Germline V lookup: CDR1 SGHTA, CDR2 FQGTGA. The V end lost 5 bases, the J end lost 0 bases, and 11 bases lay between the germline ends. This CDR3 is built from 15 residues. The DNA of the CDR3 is TGTGCCAGCAGCCCGGACGGGAATAGCAATCAGCCCCAGCATTTT. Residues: CASSPDGNSNQPQHF.

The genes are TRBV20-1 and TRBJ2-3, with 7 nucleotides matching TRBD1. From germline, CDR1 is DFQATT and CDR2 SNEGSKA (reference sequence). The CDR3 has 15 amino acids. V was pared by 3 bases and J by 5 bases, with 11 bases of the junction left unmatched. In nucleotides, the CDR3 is TGCAGTGCTAGTGTCCAACAGGGGCGAGGAGATACGCAGTATTTT. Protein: CSASVQQGRGDTQYF.

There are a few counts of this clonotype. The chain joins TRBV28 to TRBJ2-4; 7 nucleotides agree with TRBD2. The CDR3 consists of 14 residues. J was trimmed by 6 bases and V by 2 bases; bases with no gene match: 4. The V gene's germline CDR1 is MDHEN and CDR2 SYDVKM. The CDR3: CASSLSGAGNIQYF. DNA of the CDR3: TGTGCCAGCAGTTTAAGCGGGGCGGGAAACATTCAGTACTTC. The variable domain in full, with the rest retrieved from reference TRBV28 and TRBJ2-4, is DVKVTQSSRYLVKRTGEKVFLECVQDMDHENMFWYRQDPGLGLRLIYFSYDVKMKEKGDIPEGYSVSREKKERFSLILESASTNQTSMYLCASSLSGAGNIQYFGAGTRLSVL.

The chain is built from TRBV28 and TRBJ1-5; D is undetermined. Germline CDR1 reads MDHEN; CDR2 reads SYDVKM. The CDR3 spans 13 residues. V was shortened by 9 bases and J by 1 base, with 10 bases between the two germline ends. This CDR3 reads CASRGISNQPQHF. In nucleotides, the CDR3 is TGTGCCAGTCGGGGAATCAGCAATCAGCCCCAGCATTTT.

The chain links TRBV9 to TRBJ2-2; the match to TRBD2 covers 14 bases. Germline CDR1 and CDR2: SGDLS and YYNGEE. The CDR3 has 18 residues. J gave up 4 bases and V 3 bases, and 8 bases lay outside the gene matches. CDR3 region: CASSETSGRAIGTGELFF. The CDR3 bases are TGTGCCAGCAGCGAGACTAGCGGGAGGGCCATTGGCACCGGGGAGCTGTTTTTT.

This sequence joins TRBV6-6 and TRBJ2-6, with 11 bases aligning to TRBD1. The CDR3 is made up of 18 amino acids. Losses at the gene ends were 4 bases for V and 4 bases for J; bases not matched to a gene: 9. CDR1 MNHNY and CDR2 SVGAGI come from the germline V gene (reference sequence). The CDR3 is CASSSRGQGARGANVLTF. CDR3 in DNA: TGTGCCAGCAGTTCCAGAGGACAGGGGGCGCGGGGGGCCAACGTCCTGACTTTC.

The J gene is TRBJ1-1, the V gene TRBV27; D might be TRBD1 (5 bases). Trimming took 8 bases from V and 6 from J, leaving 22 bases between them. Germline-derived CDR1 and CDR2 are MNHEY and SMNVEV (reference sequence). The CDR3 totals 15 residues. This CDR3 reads CASLPAGSRFSEAFF. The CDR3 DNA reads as TGTGCCAGCCTACCCGCAGGGAGTAGATTTTCTGAAGCTTTCTTT.

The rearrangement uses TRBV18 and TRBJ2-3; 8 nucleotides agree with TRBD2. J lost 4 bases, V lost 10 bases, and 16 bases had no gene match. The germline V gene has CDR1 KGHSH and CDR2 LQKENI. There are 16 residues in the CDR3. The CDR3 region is CATLPLSGRGSDTQYF. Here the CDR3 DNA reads TGTGCCACCCTACCACTAAGCGGGAGAGGGTCAGATACGCAGTATTTT.